The TCR beta chain described here comes from a study of blood T cell repertoires in COVID-19 (dated by TCRdb to 2019 to 2021). Study-level background: The collaborator samples originated in the United States, Italy and Spain and spanned the acute and convalescent phases of COVID-19. The sample metadata nearly always contained a de-identified subject ID, COVID-19 status, age in years and sex. Where available, HLA class I and class II types were taken from metadata supplied by the sample provider and were not determined by assay-based typing. The material from the prospective study consisted of cDNA or gDNA derived from T cells, B-cell-depleted T cells, or PBMCs. The samples were drawn from the first 160 participants of the ongoing ImmuneRACE study and from 1,254 subjects provided by 6 global collaborators. The repertoires were released in a freely available public database intended as a resource for research on the immune response to SARS-CoV-2. The dataset comprised deeply sampled blood TCRbeta repertoires from subjects exposed to, actively infected with, or recovered from COVID-19.

The collaborating institutions used their own protocols to collect whole blood in K2EDTA tubes. For TCRbeta analysis, collaborators shipped samples in one of three forms: frozen whole blood, isolated PBMCs, or DNA extracted from either of those sample types. Its CDR3 holds 15 amino acids, cysteine through phenylalanine. Solely the CDR3 DNA is kept, with 45 bases framed from the first base. The trim is 4 bases for V and 0 bases for J, with a gap of 10 bases between the germline ends. From the germline V gene, CDR1 is SGHTA and CDR2 is FQGNSA. The paper's findings and limits, for the study overall: The quantity of clinical and demographic metadata differed by source and by participant and was supplied without curation.

The immunoSEQ Assay, a bias-controlled multiplex PCR, was used to amplify TCRbeta CDR3 regions from genomic DNA. Per the source publication's procedure: Nucleated cell counts per sample were estimated from amplification of reference gene primers within the assay. To quantify the absolute abundance of each unique TCRbeta CDR3 rearrangement, sequence reads were collapsed and filtered. For each sample, productive Simpson clonality was calculated as the square root of Simpson's diversity index over productive rearrangements. The clones in this table, taken by TCRdb from immuneACCESS, are in-frame only. Not every clone is retained; where verified, under half of the shortfall comes from an unresolved V gene, and the cause of the rest is unknown. V, J and clone size reflect that table, while D and trimming were determined from the DNA. This sample has 300,000 to 400,000 clones in its table, and approximately 82% of those were observed once. The biggest ten clones account for under 3% of the sample.

A remark on this clone: Its target antigen remains unknown. Per-base quality was not reported, and no clone a single base away is much larger than it.

The TCR sequence derives from a man aged 25 to 45 with active or convalescent COVID-19. In this chain, TRBV7-2 is recombined with TRBJ1-5; the D segment cannot be called with confidence. Sequencing input: peripheral blood. CDR3 reads: CASSSRGYSNQPQHF. The DNA sequence is TGTGCCAGCAGCTCCCGGGGTTATAGCAATCAGCCCCAGCATTTT.